One sample yielded the 29 T cell receptor beta chains listed below, sequenced in a study of cytomegalovirus exposure and HLA in healthy donors. PCR was performed using 60 Vbeta and 13 Jbeta primers. Repertoires were generated with immunoSEQ multiplex PCR, while TCRdb's copy carries only in-frame clones and drops some. The sample lists 90,000 to 100,000 clones, about a tenth occurring once. The sample consisted of PBMCs. These receptors all come from a man between 50 and 59 years old in good health and CMV-seropositive.

The J gene is TRBJ2-7, the V gene TRBV7-2; D possibly corresponds to TRBD1 (6 bases). This CDR3 is built from 16 residues. Germline V CDR1 and CDR2: SGHTA, FQGNSA. V lost 7 bases and J 5 bases, leaving 24 bases between the germline ends. DNA of the CDR3: TGTGCCAGCACCTACCCCGGGCAGGGGACACTAAACGAGCAGTACTTC. Protein sequence: CASTYPGQGTLNEQYF.

The CDR3 is CSVRTGADTQYF. The DNA for the CDR3 is TGCAGCGTCCGTACAGGGGCAGATACGCAGTATTTT. The J gene is TRBJ2-3, the V gene TRBV29-1; the match to TRBD1 covers 7 bases. After removal of 6 bases from V and 4 bases from J, the junction contained 4 bases not matched to a gene. The length of the CDR3 is 12 residues. CDR1 and CDR2 (germline): SQVTM, ANQGSEA.

The chain uses TRBV7-2 and TRBJ2-1, with a possible D match to TRBD2 (6 bases). Germline V gene sequence: CDR1 SGHTA, CDR2 FQGNSA. The CDR3 extends over 16 amino acids. The V gene lost 5 bases and the J gene lost 6 bases, with 20 bases spanning the gap. The CDR3 nucleotides read TGTGCCAGCAGCCCGAGTCCGCGGGCGGGAACCAATGAGCAGTTCTTC. Translating gives CASSPSPRAGTNEQFF.

The chain uses TRBV4-2 and TRBJ2-7, with D maybe TRBD2 (5 bases). CDR3 length equals 15 residues. Trimming shortened V by 0 bases and J by 11 bases, and 20 bases separated the two germline ends. The germline V gene encodes CDR1 LGHNA and CDR2 YNFKEQ. CDR3 residues: CASSQDGDRTGLEYF. CDR3 in DNA: TGTGCCAGCAGCCAAGATGGAGACCGGACTGGATTGGAGTACTTC.

This clone showed up just a few times. The rearrangement links TRBV6-6 to TRBJ1-5; 7 bases match TRBD1. The CDR3 has 15 amino acids. After removal of 5 bases from V and 5 bases from J, the junction contained 9 bases not matched to a gene. Germline CDR1 reads MNHNY; CDR2 reads SVGAGI (reference sequence). The CDR3 DNA follows: TGTGCCAGCAGTGATCCCGACAGGGTGGATCAGCCCCAGCATTTT. Its protein product is CASSDPDRVDQPQHF.

The sample holds a few counts of this clone. The chain links TRBV19 to TRBJ1-2; D might be TRBD1 (6 bases). Germline V gives CDR1 LNHDA, CDR2 SQIVND (reference sequence). The CDR3 totals 13 residues. V shed 2 bases and J shed 3 bases, with 7 bases lying between them. The CDR3 coding sequence is TGTGCCAGTAGTATAAAGGGGGACTATGGCTACACCTTC. Encoded protein: CASSIKGDYGYTF. The full variable domain, completed using reference TRBV19 and TRBJ1-2, is DGGITQSPKYLFRKEGQNVTLSCEQNLNHDAMYWYRQDPGQGLRLIYYSQIVNDFQKGDIAEGYSVSREKKESFPLTVTSAQKNPTAFYLCASSIKGDYGYTFGSGTRLTVV.

V is TRBV7-9 and J is TRBJ2-5, with 10 bases that match TRBD2. CDR3 length: 17 residues. CDR1 and CDR2 (germline): SEHNR, FQNEAQ (reference sequence). The junction had 11 bases not matched to a gene; V was cut back by 5 bases and J by 2 bases. The CDR3 nucleotides read TGTGCCAGCAGCCTACTCTTAGCGGGAGGTTGGCAAGAGACCCAGTACTTC. As protein: CASSLLLAGGWQETQYF.

There are a few counts of this clone. V gene TRBV5-4 combines with J gene TRBJ1-2, with a weak D call TRBD1 (5 bases). The CDR3 consists of 14 residues. Trimming removed 0 bases from V and 5 bases from J, with 11 bases in between. The germline V gene encodes CDR1 SGHNT and CDR2 YYREEE (reference sequence). The CDR3 loop reads CASSLVTAQYGYTF. The CDR3 nucleotides read TGTGCCAGCAGCTTGGTGACAGCACAATATGGCTACACCTTC. Together with reference TRBV5-4 and TRBJ1-2, the CDR3 gives the full variable domain: ETGVTQSPTHLIKTRGQQVTLRCSSQSGHNTVSWYQQALGQGPQFIFQYYREEENGRGNFPPRFSGLQFPNYSSELNVNALELDDSALYLCASSLVTAQYGYTFGSGTRLTVV.

Here the CDR3 reads CASSKGLAGNTDTQYF. CDR3 nucleotides: TGCGCCAGCAGCAAGGGACTAGCGGGGAACACAGATACGCAGTATTTT. V is TRBV4-1 and J is TRBJ2-3; 13 positions agree with TRBD2. With 5 bases clipped from V and 2 bases from J, the junction kept 4 bases outside the gene matches. Germline loops: CDR1 MGHRA, CDR2 YSYEKL. There are 16 residues in the CDR3.

V and J are TRBV15 and TRBJ2-5; TRBD2 agrees at 8 bases. Germline V gives CDR1 LNHNV, CDR2 YYDKDF (reference sequence). This CDR3 region has 14 residues. The V gene end was trimmed by 6 bases and the J gene end by 5 bases; junction bases not matched to a gene: 8. In DNA, the CDR3 is TGTGCCACCAGTGGAGCGGGAGTAGAGGAGACCCAGTACTTC. This gives the protein CATSGAGVEETQYF.

This clone has only a few counts. The identical CDR3 is also encoded by other nucleotide sequences in the sample. The rearrangement uses TRBV6-5 and TRBJ1-6; no firm D call. Trimming removed 6 bases at V and 9 bases at J, with 12 bases between. The CDR3 sequence is 13 residues long. Germline assignment: CDR1 MNHEY and CDR2 SVGAGI. CDR3 sequence reads: CASRAGLGSPLHF. CDR3 DNA: TGTGCCAGCAGGGCGGGTTTGGGTTCACCCCTCCACTTT.

The CDR3 DNA reads TGCGCCAGCAAGGTGGAGGGGTATAACACTGAAGCTTTCTTT. This gives the protein CASKVEGYNTEAFF. The chain recombines TRBV4-1 with TRBJ1-1; a weak D match, TRBD1 (5 bases). The CDR3 runs 14 residues. Germline-derived CDR1 and CDR2 are MGHRA and YSYEKL. Trimming pared 7 bases from V and 2 bases from J, leaving 14 bases between.

A few counts support this clone. The chain recombines TRBV5-1 with TRBJ2-5; the match to TRBD1 covers 8 bases. The CDR3 loop spans 15 amino acids. V was pared by 4 bases and J by 4 bases, with 9 bases of the junction left unmatched. Germline V lookup: CDR1 SGHRS, CDR2 YFSETQ. CDR3 coding DNA: TGCGCCAGCAGCATGACAGGGGAAGGAGTAGAGACCCAGTACTTC. As protein: CASSMTGEGVETQYF.

This clone was counted between two and nine times. This chain uses TRBV19 with TRBJ1-1, with a weak D call TRBD1 (5 bases). CDR1 and CDR2 (germline): LNHDA, SQIVND (reference sequence). V gave up 7 bases and J gave up 5 bases, with 14 bases separating them. This CDR3 spans 13 amino acids. Here the CDR3 reads CASIRDLGTEAFF. CDR3 coding DNA: TGTGCCAGTATCCGGGACTTAGGGACTGAAGCTTTCTTT.

This clone came up a few times. The chain recombines TRBV12-5 with TRBJ1-5; no firm D call. This CDR3 has 17 amino acids. Germline loops: CDR1 LGHNT, CDR2 FRNRAP. Deletions cut 1 base from V and 4 bases from J, with 17 bases between. This CDR3 reads CASGLDFNRGGNQPQHF. CDR3 bases: TGTGCTAGTGGTTTGGACTTCAATCGGGGAGGGAATCAGCCCCAGCATTTT.

The gene calls are TRBV28 and TRBJ2-7, with D unresolved. Trimming removed 7 bases from V and 2 bases from J, with 12 bases in between. Per germline, CDR1 MDHEN and CDR2 SYDVKM. This CDR3 region has 13 residues. In DNA, the CDR3 is TGTGCCAGCAACGGCGGCCCCCCCTACGAGCAGTACTTC. Protein product: CASNGGPPYEQYF.

This clone was seen only a few times. The chain links TRBV18 to TRBJ2-5; D is perhaps TRBD2 (5 bases). The V and J ends lost 6 bases and 3 bases respectively, with 17 bases between them. Germline CDR1 KGHSH, CDR2 LQKENI. There are 15 residues in the CDR3. The CDR3 DNA sequence: TGTGCCAGCTCCCAACGGCGGGTTGGGAAAGAGACCCAGTACTTC. This sequence encodes CASSQRRVGKETQYF.

Turning to this clone: The same CDR3 arises from other DNA sequences in this sample as well. The chain combines TRBV5-1 with TRBJ2-5; TRBD2 is a possible D gene (5 bases). Trimming stripped 2 bases from V and 4 bases from J, with 12 bases between. Germline V gene sequence: CDR1 SGHRS, CDR2 YFSETQ. The CDR3 consists of 14 residues. The CDR3 DNA reads TGCGCCAGCAGCTTTGGGCGAGGAGGAGAGACCCAGTACTTC. This codes for CASSFGRGGETQYF.

The chain joins TRBV6-1 to TRBJ2-2; D gene uncertain. Germline CDR1 MNHNS, CDR2 SASEGT. The ends were cut back, 6 bases at V and 7 bases at J, with 12 bases in the middle. This CDR3 contains 13 residues. This CDR3 reads CASRGLSIGELFF. DNA for the CDR3: TGTGCCAGCAGGGGCCTCTCGATCGGGGAGCTGTTTTTT.

The CDR3 region is CASSIGEVAGNTGELFF. DNA of the CDR3: TGTGCCAGTAGTATAGGGGAGGTAGCGGGGAACACCGGGGAGCTGTTTTTT. The V gene is TRBV19, the J gene TRBJ2-2; 7 bases align to TRBD2. The germline CDR1 and CDR2 sequences are LNHDA and SQIVND (reference sequence). The CDR3 length is 17 residues. V shed 1 base and J 1 base; nucleotides not matched to a gene: 6.

A few counts support this clone. V usage is TRBV7-3 and J usage is TRBJ2-1; D perhaps matches TRBD2 (5 bases). The CDR3 is 13 amino acids. The V and J ends lost 3 bases and 3 bases respectively, with 6 bases between them. In germline, CDR1 is SGHTA, CDR2 FQGTGA. The CDR3 reads CASSFTSYNEQFF. The CDR3 DNA sequence: TGTGCCAGCAGCTTTACTAGCTACAATGAGCAGTTCTTC.

The rearrangement uses TRBV4-1 and TRBJ2-5; D perhaps matches TRBD1 (5 bases). V was shortened by 0 bases and J by 5 bases, with 19 bases between the two germline ends. Germline loops: CDR1 MGHRA, CDR2 YSYEKL. The CDR3 loop spans 17 amino acids. CDR3 loop: CASSQDLQGALRETQYF. The CDR3 DNA reads TGCGCCAGCAGCCAAGATCTGCAGGGCGCACTTAGGGAGACCCAGTACTTC.

A few counts support this clone. This sample also contains other DNA sequences that code for the same CDR3. The chain combines TRBV7-2 with TRBJ2-7; the match to TRBD2 covers 9 bases. The CDR3 totals 14 residues. The trim removed 1 base at V and 2 bases at J, leaving 0 bases unmatched. The germline CDR1 and CDR2 sequences are SGHTA and FQGNSA. The CDR3 DNA reads TGTGCCAGCAGCTTAGGACTAGCGGCCTACGAGCAGTACTTC. Encoded protein: CASSLGLAAYEQYF.

This clone was counted between two and nine times. The gene calls are TRBV10-3 and TRBJ2-1; 8 nucleotides line up with TRBD2. This CDR3 contains 15 residues. V shed 6 bases and J 0 bases; nucleotides not matched to a gene: 4. CDR1 and CDR2 (germline): ENHRY, SYGVKD. CDR3 region: CAIRFTSGSYNEQFF. In DNA form, the CDR3 reads TGTGCCATCAGATTTACTAGCGGCTCCTACAATGAGCAGTTCTTC.

This clone was found a few times. The V and J genes are TRBV25-1 and TRBJ2-2; TRBD1 is a possible D gene (5 bases). CDR3 length: 14 amino acids. The ends were cut back, 6 bases at V and 7 bases at J, with 15 bases in the middle. Germline V gene lookup returns CDR1 MGHDK and CDR2 SYGVNS. CDR3 DNA sequence: TGTGCCAGCAGGTCCCAGGGTAGAGGCGGGGAGCTGTTTTTT. It specifies CASRSQGRGGELFF.

This clone was found a few times. The chain carries TRBV6-1 and TRBJ1-5; D is unresolved. The CDR3 totals 12 residues. Trimming left V 6 bases short and J 4 bases short, with 7 bases between. Germline V CDR1 and CDR2: MNHNS, SASEGT. CDR3 protein: CASSPENQPQHF. CDR3 bases: TGTGCCAGCAGCCCAGAAAATCAGCCCCAGCATTTT.

There are a few counts of this clone. The rearrangement links TRBV19 to TRBJ1-1; weak D call: TRBD1 (5 bases). The CDR3 loop spans 14 amino acids. Trimming took off 6 bases at V and 0 bases at J, with 11 bases between the two ends. Per the germline V gene, CDR1 is LNHDA and CDR2 is SQIVND (reference sequence). CDR3 region: CASRAGGMNTEAFF. CDR3 DNA: TGTGCCAGTAGGGCGGGGGGGATGAACACTGAAGCTTTCTTT.

The V gene is TRBV6-4, the J gene TRBJ2-3; 12 bases fit TRBD2. Losses at the gene ends were 3 bases for V and 5 bases for J; bases not matched to a gene: 6. The CDR3 spans 16 residues. The germline V gene encodes CDR1 MRHNA and CDR2 SNTAGT. The CDR3: CASSELAGGPQDTQYF. CDR3 in DNA: TGTGCCAGCAGTGAGCTAGCGGGAGGGCCACAAGATACGCAGTATTTT.

This clone has just a few counts. One junction end disagrees with the germline gene, perhaps due to a read error. This rearrangement joins TRBV6-1 to TRBJ2-2; TRBD2 is a possible D gene (6 bases). Per the germline V gene, CDR1 is MNHNS and CDR2 is SASEGT. The length of the CDR3 is 13 residues. In DNA, the CDR3 is TGTGCCAGCAGTGAAGCGCAGGGCGGGGAGCTGCTTTTT. This sequence encodes CASSEAQGGELLF.